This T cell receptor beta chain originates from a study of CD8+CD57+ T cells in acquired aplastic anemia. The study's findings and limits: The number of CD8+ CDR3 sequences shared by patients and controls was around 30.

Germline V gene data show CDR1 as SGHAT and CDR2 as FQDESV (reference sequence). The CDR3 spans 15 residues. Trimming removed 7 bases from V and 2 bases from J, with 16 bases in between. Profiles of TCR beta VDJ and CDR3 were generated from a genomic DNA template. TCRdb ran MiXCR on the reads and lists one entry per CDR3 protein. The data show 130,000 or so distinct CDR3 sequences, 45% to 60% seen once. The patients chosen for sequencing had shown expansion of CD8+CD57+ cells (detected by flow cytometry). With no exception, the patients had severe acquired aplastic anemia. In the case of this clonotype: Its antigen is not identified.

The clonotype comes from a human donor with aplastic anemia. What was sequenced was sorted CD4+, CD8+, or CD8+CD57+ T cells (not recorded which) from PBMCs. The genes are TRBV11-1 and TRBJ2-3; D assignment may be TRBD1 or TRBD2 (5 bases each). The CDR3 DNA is TGTGCCAGCACCAATGGGGGAGCAGACACAGATACGCAGTATTTT. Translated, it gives CASTNGGADTDTQYF. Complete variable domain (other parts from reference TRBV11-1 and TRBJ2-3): EAEVAQSPRYKITEKSQAVAFWCDPISGHATLYWYRQILGQGPELLVQFQDESVVDDSQLPKDRFSAERLKGVDSTLKIQPAELGDSAMYLCASTNGGADTDTQYFGPGTRLTVL.